This T cell receptor beta chain was profiled in a study of identical twins. The V and J ends lost 5 bases and 3 bases, in that order; junction bases with no gene match: 9. Germline CDR1 reads MNHEY; CDR2 reads SVGEGT. CDR3 length: 15 residues. Donors were all healthy Caucasians. Only one count was recorded for this clonotype. Unique molecular identifiers were present on the cDNA, and a universal primer site came from template switching. MiXCR, run by TCRdb on the 5' RACE reads, gives a single entry per CDR3 protein. The repertoire includes 400,000 to 550,000 distinct CDR3 sequences, roughly a quarter of them detected once, and roughly 2.8% sits in the top ten. The same sample was also used in a study of T cells expressing NK-cell markers. That publication notes: CD8+ T cells in roughly six donors included dominant NKG2C+ clonotypes at 1.0-7.0%.

Sequenced material: CD4+ T cells sorted from blood. V and J are TRBV6-2 or TRBV6-3 and TRBJ2-7; 8 nucleotides match TRBD2. This TCR was sampled from a woman aged 18-30 years in good health. The CDR3 region is CASSPGIAGRYEQYF. For the CDR3, the DNA is TGTGCCAGCAGTCCCGGGATAGCGGGGCGCTACGAGCAGTACTTC.